This entry lists 20 T cell receptor beta chains sequenced from one sample in a study of T cell responses to AZD1222 COVID-19 vaccine. The assay was immunoSEQ multiplex PCR, and TCRdb's table has in-frame clones only and misses some. Counted here are approximately 100,000 clones, around 90% occurring once; the ten biggest clones make up 9.5% to 15%. This material consisted of peripheral blood, taken on day 0 of MenACWY control vaccination. These receptors came from an adult in good health.

V gene TRBV28 combines with J gene TRBJ1-1, with a tentative D call TRBD1 (6 bases). Germline CDR1 reads MDHEN; CDR2 reads SYDVKM. The CDR3 extends over 14 amino acids. V was pared by 3 bases and J by 3 bases, with 11 bases between. The CDR3 region is CASSFSPGDTEAFF. DNA for the CDR3: TGTGCCAGCAGTTTCTCCCCAGGGGACACTGAAGCTTTCTTT.

The V call is TRBV4-3, the J call TRBJ1-6; D is uncertain. CDR3 length equals 15 residues. Looked up from germline, CDR1 is LGHNA and CDR2 is YSLEER. With 3 bases removed from V and 5 bases from J, the gap between germline ends came to 11 bases. This CDR3 reads CASSQEGRNNSPLHF. Here the CDR3 DNA reads TGCGCCAGCAGCCAGGAAGGACGGAATAATTCACCCCTCCACTTT.

This clone was detected only once. The chain employs TRBV25-1 and TRBJ2-1, with 12 positions matching TRBD2. V was clipped by 6 bases and J by 1 base; unmatched bases: 10. This CDR3 has 18 residues. CDR1 and CDR2 (germline): MGHDK, SYGVNS. CDR3 in amino acids: CASRPLAGGQGSYNEQFF. The CDR3, as DNA: TGTGCCAGCAGGCCGCTAGCGGGAGGGCAGGGGTCCTACAATGAGCAGTTCTTC.

The J gene is TRBJ2-6, the V gene TRBV6-1, with D perhaps given as TRBD1 or TRBD2 (5 bases each). Trimming removed 4 bases at V and 2 bases at J, with 12 bases between. The germline V gene encodes CDR1 MNHNS and CDR2 SASEGT. This CDR3 spans 16 amino acids. As DNA, the CDR3 is TGTGCCAGCAGTGGAGGGGACCCACCTGGGGCCAACGTCCTGACTTTC. Translated: CASSGGDPPGANVLTF.

The chain has TRBV6-5 and TRBJ2-7, with no clear D. V dropped 10 bases and J dropped 2 bases, with 9 bases sitting between them. The CDR3 runs to 11 residues. Per germline, CDR1 MNHEY and CDR2 SVGAGI. CDR3 protein: CATTFTYEQYF. CDR3 bases: TGTGCCACGACGTTTACCTACGAGCAGTACTTC.

The chain carries TRBV24-1 and TRBJ2-5; a possible D gene is TRBD1 (6 bases). Germline lookup yields CDR1 KGHDR and CDR2 SFDVKD. The CDR3 contains 16 residues. V lost 1 base and J lost 0, with 11 bases in between. CDR3 coding DNA: TGTGCCACCAGTGATTTTGGGGGCCTTTACCAAGAGACCCAGTACTTC. Its translation is CATSDFGGLYQETQYF.

The rearrangement joins TRBV29-1 to TRBJ1-1; a weak D match, TRBD1 (5 bases). V was shortened by 7 bases and J by 3 bases, with 12 bases between the two germline ends. Germline loops: CDR1 SQVTM, CDR2 ANQGSEA. The CDR3 runs to 12 residues. CDR3 sequence: CSAADIHTEAFF. CDR3 DNA: TGCAGCGCCGCGGACATTCACACTGAAGCTTTCTTT.

As DNA, the CDR3 is TGTGCCAGCAGCTCGGGGCCCTCCACGGTGGGGACCCAGTACTTC. It codes for CASSSGPSTVGTQYF. This rearrangement joins TRBV7-2 to TRBJ2-5, with D possibly called TRBD1 or TRBD2 (5 bases each). CDR1 SGHTA and CDR2 FQGNSA come from the germline V gene. The CDR3 is 15 residues long. V lost 4 bases, J lost 7 bases, and 19 bases lay in between.

This rearrangement joins TRBV14 to TRBJ1-4; no reliable D call. Trimming cost V 1 base and J 5 bases, with 8 bases left between them. CDR1 is SGHDN and CDR2 is FVKESK in the germline V gene. The CDR3 has 14 residues. Here the CDR3 DNA reads TGTGCCAGCAGCCAAGGGAATTGGAATGAAAAACTGTTTTTT. This sequence encodes CASSQGNWNEKLFF.

V is TRBV6-5 and J is TRBJ1-6; 7 bases map to TRBD1. Looked up from germline, CDR1 is MNHEY and CDR2 is SVGAGI. V shed 6 bases and J 12 bases; nucleotides not matched to a gene: 11. The CDR3 is made up of 14 amino acids. The DNA for the CDR3 is TGTGCCAGCAGATACCGGGACAGTCTCGAACCCCTCCACTTT. It specifies CASRYRDSLEPLHF.

The chain is built from TRBV20-1 and TRBJ1-5; D not resolved. CDR1 and CDR2 (germline): DFQATT, SNEGSKA (reference sequence). Trimming took off 3 bases at V and 4 bases at J, with 10 bases between the two ends. This CDR3 region has 13 residues. CDR3 bases: TGCAGTGCTAGTCAAGGAATTAATCAGCCCCAGCATTTT. The encoded protein is CSASQGINQPQHF.

This chain links TRBV5-8 with TRBJ2-3; 9 bases map to TRBD1. The CDR3 totals 14 residues. Per the germline V gene, CDR1 is SGHTS and CDR2 is YDEGEE. Losses at the gene ends were 2 bases for V and 4 bases for J; bases not matched to a gene: 2. The CDR3 is CASSLGQGSDTQYF. The CDR3 region has the DNA TGTGCCAGCAGCTTAGGACAGGGGTCAGATACGCAGTATTTT.

V is TRBV7-9 and J is TRBJ1-2, with D uncertain. This CDR3 is 13 amino acids long. Between the trimmed V and J ends, which lost 5 bases and 6 bases, there was a span of 13 bases. Germline lookup yields CDR1 SEHNR and CDR2 FQNEAQ (reference sequence). The CDR3 is CASSGRVRNGYTF. As DNA, the CDR3 is TGTGCCAGCAGCGGGCGGGTACGGAATGGCTACACCTTC.

CDR3 protein: CASRDRGLNTEAFF. For the CDR3, the DNA is TGTGCCAGCAGGGACAGGGGATTGAACACTGAAGCTTTCTTT. The J gene is TRBJ1-1, the V gene TRBV28, with TRBD1 matching 9 bases. With 6 bases clipped from V and 0 bases from J, the junction kept 2 bases outside the gene matches. The germline V gene has CDR1 MDHEN and CDR2 SYDVKM. The CDR3 has 14 amino acids.

V is TRBV4-1 and J is TRBJ1-2; possibly TRBD1 for D (6 bases). Germline values: CDR1 MGHRA, CDR2 YSYEKL. Trimming cost V 0 bases and J 8 bases, with 13 bases left between them. There are 14 residues in the CDR3. The CDR3 loop is CASSQERGLLGYTF. As DNA, the CDR3 is TGCGCCAGCAGCCAAGAGCGGGGGCTATTGGGCTACACCTTC.

V usage is TRBV11-3 and J usage is TRBJ1-1; TRBD1 might be the D (5 bases). The CDR3 loop spans 13 amino acids. Per the germline V gene, CDR1 is SGHNT and CDR2 is YENEEA. Trimming took off 0 bases at V and 7 bases at J, with 9 bases between the two ends. CDR3 nucleotides: TGTGCCAGCAGCTTAGATCCCCAGGGTGAAGCTTTCTTT. It encodes CASSLDPQGEAFF. The full variable domain, in which reference TRBV11-3 and TRBJ1-1 provide the parts outside the CDR3, is EAGVVQSPRYKIIEKKQPVAFWCNPISGHNTLYWYLQNLGQGPELLIRYENEEAVDDSQLPKDRFSAERLKGVDSTLKIQPAELGDSAVYLCASSLDPQGEAFFGQGTRLTVV.

This clone was seen only once. The chain combines TRBV28 with TRBJ2-1; no clear D. The CDR3 covers 14 residues. V was cut by 2 bases and J by 3 bases, with 8 bases left in between. CDR1 is MDHEN, CDR2 SYDVKM, per germline. The CDR3 DNA reads TGTGCCAGCAGTTTAGTTCAGCTCTACAATGAGCAGTTCTTC. Amino acids: CASSLVQLYNEQFF.

The rearrangement joins TRBV6-5 to TRBJ1-1; D might be TRBD1 (5 bases). V lost 1 base, J lost 11 bases, and 8 bases lay in between. Germline CDR1 MNHEY, CDR2 SVGAGI. CDR3 length equals 11 residues. CDR3 nucleotide sequence: TGTGCCAGCAGTTACTGGGGGGAGGCTTTCTTT. Its translation: CASSYWGEAFF.

This chain connects TRBV18 to TRBJ1-2; no definite D call. Between the trimmed V and J ends, which lost 4 bases and 3 bases, there was a span of 9 bases. This CDR3 region has 13 residues. Germline V gives CDR1 KGHSH, CDR2 LQKENI. The CDR3 reads CASSLTGYYGYTF. The CDR3 nucleotides read TGTGCCAGCTCACTAACGGGGTACTATGGCTACACCTTC.

This chain links TRBV4-1 with TRBJ2-5; no reliable D call. V was cut by 4 bases and J by 3 bases, with 12 bases left in between. CDR1 is MGHRA, CDR2 YSYEKL, per germline. The CDR3 is 14 residues long. CDR3 DNA: TGCGCCAGCAGCCTAGCCATCAGAGAAGAGACCCAGTACTTC. Translation: CASSLAIREETQYF.